A single count supports the clone carrying this T cell receptor (beta chain). The antigen is undetermined. Distinct nucleotide sequences in the sample also encode this CDR3. The germline V and J ends were trimmed by 2 bases and 4 bases, with 15 bases remaining between them. This CDR3 spans 15 amino acids. Germline CDR1 SNHLY, CDR2 FYNNEI. cDNA reverse transcribed from extracted RNA served as the sequencing template. Only in-frame clones appear in the TCRdb table, and some are missing; sequencing was by immunoSEQ multiplex PCR. The sample contains about 6,900 clones, nearly 70% of which appear only once. The treatment denotes: oral pan-JAK inhibitor, 5-10 mg twice daily. Alopecia areata patients provided lesional scalp punch biopsies and peripheral blood, both collected for the study. This record comes from a study of CD8+ T cells in alopecia areata. About the study: Tofacitinib lasted 6 to 18 months, then 6 months off drug.

Overall study findings and caveats: Whether baseline CD8+ expansion is linked to response remains uncertain, given a single nonresponder.

Sequenced material: skin, taken at week 4, from a patient treated with tofacitinib. The receptor was derived from a human donor with alopecia areata. The rearrangement uses TRBV2 and TRBJ2-7, with no clear D. CDR3 nucleotides: TGTGCCAGCAGTGAATTCAGCTCGCCTTTATACGAGCAGTACTTC. It codes for CASSEFSSPLYEQYF.